The next 24 T cell receptor beta chains were all read from a single sample in a study of T cells in localized non-small cell lung cancer. TCRdb's copy holds only in-frame clones and misses some; the assay was immunoSEQ multiplex PCR. The data contain under 2,000 clones, about 23% of them singletons. Specimen: lung tumor tissue, collected before any cancer treatment. These TCRs come from a male donor aged 60 or older with stage II lung adenocarcinoma.

V usage is TRBV5-1 and J usage is TRBJ1-1, with 11 positions matching TRBD1. The CDR3 has 17 residues. Germline lookup yields CDR1 SGHRS and CDR2 YFSETQ. V shed 5 bases and J 0 bases; nucleotides not matched to a gene: 9. CDR3 in DNA: TGCGCCAGCAGGGGATTCGGGACAGGGGGTTTGAACACTGAAGCTTTCTTT. This encodes CASRGFGTGGLNTEAFF.

The V gene is TRBV19, the J gene TRBJ2-2; 8 bases line up with TRBD2. This CDR3 is built from 16 residues. Unmatched junction bases numbered 7, after V lost 5 bases and J lost 2 bases. Germline CDR1 LNHDA, CDR2 SQIVND (reference sequence). Here the CDR3 DNA reads TGTGCCAGTAGTGATATCAGCGGGGGCAACACCGGGGAGCTGTTTTTT. Amino acid sequence: CASSDISGGNTGELFF.

V usage is TRBV28 and J usage is TRBJ2-7, with TRBD2 matching over 7 bases. The CDR3 spans 12 residues. V trimming: 5 bases; J trimming: 7 bases; junction bases outside the gene matches: 5. Germline values: CDR1 MDHEN, CDR2 SYDVKM. Here the CDR3 reads CASSAAGLEQYV. The CDR3 region has the DNA TGTGCCAGCAGTGCAGCGGGGTTGGAGCAGTACGTC.

V usage is TRBV30 and J usage is TRBJ1-2; maybe TRBD1 (6 bases). The CDR3 length is 13 residues. Germline assignment: CDR1 GTSNPN and CDR2 SVGIG (reference sequence). V lost 7 bases, J lost 7 bases, and 19 bases lay in between. The CDR3 loop reads CAYSPGGASGYTF. The CDR3 DNA sequence: TGTGCCTATTCCCCTGGGGGGGCTTCTGGCTACACCTTC. Using reference TRBV30 and TRBJ1-2 for the parts outside the CDR3, the full variable domain is SQTIHQWPATLVQPVGSPLSLECTVEGTSNPNLYWYRQAAGRGLQLLFYSVGIGQISSEVPQNLSASRPQDRQFILSSKKLLLSDSGFYLCAYSPGGASGYTFGSGTRLTVV.

This clone was seen only a few times. The V gene is TRBV28, the J gene TRBJ1-5; D remains ambiguous. Looked up from germline, CDR1 is MDHEN and CDR2 is SYDVKM. The CDR3 loop spans 15 amino acids. Trimming cost V 9 bases and J 0 bases, with 15 bases left between them. CDR3 protein: CASLPAADSNQPQHF. The DNA of the CDR3 is TGTGCCAGTCTCCCCGCGGCGGATAGCAATCAGCCCCAGCATTTT. The full variable domain, rest sourced from reference TRBV28 and TRBJ1-5, is DVKVTQSSRYLVKRTGEKVFLECVQDMDHENMFWYRQDPGLGLRLIYFSYDVKMKEKGDIPEGYSVSREKKERFSLILESASTNQTSMYLCASLPAADSNQPQHFGDGTRLSIL.

This clone is classed as large. The junction differs from germline at one of its ends, possibly a read error. The genes are TRBV6-8 and TRBJ1-1; D unresolved. Per the germline V gene, CDR1 is MNHGY and CDR2 is SAAAGT. The CDR3 contains 13 residues. The CDR3 DNA sequence: TGTGCCAGCAGTGACTCGAAAGGCACTGAAGCTTTCTTT. It codes for CASSDSKGTEAFF.

This clone turned up a few times. The genes are TRBV6-8 and TRBJ1-5; 8 nucleotides match TRBD1. This CDR3 is 15 amino acids long. With V trimmed by 5 bases and J by 6 bases, 9 bases remained unmatched. CDR1 is MNHGY and CDR2 is SAAAGT in the germline V gene. CDR3: CASSEGAGGPQPQHF. The CDR3 DNA reads as TGTGCCAGCAGTGAGGGGGCAGGGGGCCCTCAGCCCCAGCATTTT.

The J gene is TRBJ1-1, the V gene TRBV12-5; D call uncertain. The CDR3 length is 13 residues. Per germline, CDR1 LGHNT and CDR2 FRNRAP. The germline V and J ends were trimmed by 1 base and 5 bases, with 8 bases remaining between them. CDR3: CASGLETGTEAFF. CDR3 in DNA: TGTGCTAGTGGTTTGGAGACGGGGACTGAAGCTTTCTTT.

The J gene is TRBJ2-3, the V gene TRBV28; TRBD2 matches at 7 bases. V gave up 6 bases and J gave up 6 bases; unmatched junction bases: 6. The CDR3 has 13 amino acids. The germline V gene encodes CDR1 MDHEN and CDR2 SYDVKM. The CDR3 spells CASSYASGDTQYF. The CDR3 nucleotides read TGTGCCAGCAGCTACGCTAGCGGTGATACGCAGTATTTT.

This clone was recorded a few times. This chain joins TRBV6-8 and TRBJ2-2; 10 nucleotides agree with TRBD2. The CDR3 sequence is 18 residues long. The V and J ends lost 7 bases and 4 bases, in that order; junction bases with no gene match: 15. Germline-derived CDR1 and CDR2 are MNHGY and SAAAGT. The DNA of the CDR3 is TGTGCCAGCACCCCGACTCACCTAGCGGGGGCCCTCACCGGGGAGCTGTTTTTT. Translated, it gives CASTPTHLAGALTGELFF.

The chain has TRBV6-8 and TRBJ1-1; 10 nucleotides line up with TRBD1. The ends lost 5 bases at V and 7 bases at J; junction bases unmatched: 13. CDR1 and CDR2 (germline): MNHGY, SAAAGT. The CDR3 extends over 16 amino acids. DNA of the CDR3: TGTGCCAGCAGTGCCCGGGACAGGGGCCTTGGGGTTGAAGCTTTCTTT. Translating it yields CASSARDRGLGVEAFF.

Only a few counts were recorded for this clone. The V and J genes are TRBV7-2 and TRBJ2-7, with a possible D match to TRBD2 (5 bases). Germline-derived CDR1 and CDR2 are SGHTA and FQGNSA. The V and J ends lost 5 bases and 4 bases respectively, with 12 bases between them. The CDR3 has 13 residues. The CDR3 loop is CASSRRSSYEQYV. In DNA, the CDR3 is TGTGCCAGCAGCAGGAGGAGTTCTTACGAGCAGTACGTC.

CDR3 loop: CASSEGQGAYEQYF. In DNA form, the CDR3 reads TGCGCCAGCAGTGAAGGACAGGGGGCATACGAGCAGTACTTC. The genes are TRBV10-2 and TRBJ2-7; 11 bases map to TRBD1. V was pared by 3 bases and J by 4 bases, with 2 bases of the junction left unmatched. This CDR3 spans 14 amino acids. CDR1 WSHSY and CDR2 SAAADI come from the germline V gene.

This clone was seen more than once but under ten times. V and J are TRBV9 and TRBJ1-2, with 7 bases matching TRBD1. Trimming took 5 bases from V and 0 from J; bases not matched to a gene: 7. Germline CDR1 is SGDLS and CDR2 is YYNGEE. This CDR3 spans 15 amino acids. The CDR3 spells CASSERGQPNYGYTF. CDR3 in DNA: TGTGCCAGCAGTGAAAGGGGGCAGCCTAACTATGGCTACACCTTC. Filled out from reference TRBV9 and TRBJ1-2, the complete variable domain reads DSGVTQTPKHLITATGQRVTLRCSPRSGDLSVYWYQQSLDQGLQFLIQYYNGEERAKGNILERFSAQQFPDLHSELNLSSLELGDSALYFCASSERGQPNYGYTFGSGTRLTVV.

The chain employs TRBV6-8 and TRBJ2-1; perhaps TRBD1 as D (6 bases). Deletions cut 5 bases from V and 4 bases from J, with 12 bases between. The CDR3 loop spans 14 amino acids. Looked up from germline, CDR1 is MNHGY and CDR2 is SAAAGT. The CDR3 DNA reads as TGTGCCAGCAGTCTCACTACAGGGTACAATGAGCAGTTCTTC. This codes for CASSLTTGYNEQFF.

The V call is TRBV5-1, the J call TRBJ2-7; perhaps TRBD2 as D (5 bases). From germline, CDR1 is SGHRS and CDR2 YFSETQ. CDR3 length: 14 residues. The ends were cut back, 3 bases at V and 2 bases at J, with 12 bases in the middle. CDR3 nucleotide sequence: TGCGCCAGCAGCTCGGACTCCGGGACCTACGAGCAGTACTTC. Protein product: CASSSDSGTYEQYF.

In this sample, this clone turned up a few times. At one end, the junction sequence differs from germline, possibly due to a read error. CDR3 region: CASSPGTRSYGYTF. CDR3 bases: TGTGCCAGCAGCCCAGGGACCCGGTCGTATGGCTACACCTTC. The chain employs TRBV15 and TRBJ1-2; D perhaps matches TRBD1 (5 bases). The germline V gene has CDR1 LNHNV and CDR2 YYDKDF (reference sequence). The CDR3 covers 14 residues.

This clone has a handful of counts. The read is 1 residue too short to cover the CDR3 end, so that end is filled in from the germline J gene. The chain is built from TRBV6-1 and TRBJ2-1, with 14 positions matching TRBD2. The germline V gene encodes CDR1 MNHNS and CDR2 SASEGT. The CDR3 runs to 18 residues. Trimming removed 0 bases from V and 4 bases from J; junction bases left unmatched: 5. The CDR3 DNA, read in part, is TGTGCCAGCAGTGAAGCGGGACTAGCGGGGGTTCTTTACAATGAGCAGTTC. This codes for CASSEAGLAGVLYNEQF. The CDR3, in full, reads CASSEAGLAGVLYNEQFF.

This chain joins TRBV6-8 and TRBJ2-3; D is possibly TRBD2 (5 bases). The CDR3 is 15 amino acids. V was cut by 10 bases and J by 4 bases, with 21 bases left in between. The germline gives CDR1 MNHGY, CDR2 SAAAGT. CDR3 sequence reads: CAISSSFGVADTQYF. CDR3 DNA: TGTGCCATCAGCTCCTCGTTCGGGGTTGCAGATACGCAGTATTTT.

The genes are TRBV9 and TRBJ2-2, with a possible D match to TRBD2 (6 bases). This CDR3 region has 13 residues. Germline CDR1 is SGDLS and CDR2 is YYNGEE. V lost 5 bases and J 4 bases, leaving 9 bases between the germline ends. In nucleotides, the CDR3 is TGTGCCAGCAGTGGGACTGGCACCGGGGAGCTGTTTTTT. Its translation is CASSGTGTGELFF.

This clone was counted a few times. The rearrangement joins TRBV11-3 to TRBJ1-2, with 10 nucleotides matching TRBD1. Germline V CDR1 and CDR2: SGHNT, YENEEA. V trimming: 1 base; J trimming: 8 bases; junction bases outside the gene matches: 7. The CDR3 covers 15 residues. The CDR3 nucleotides read TGTGCCAGCAGCTTAGGTGACAGGGGGCAAAGCGGCTACACCTTC. It is translated as CASSLGDRGQSGYTF.

In this sample, this clone turned up a few times. The chain is built from TRBV11-3 and TRBJ1-4; D gene ambiguous. Per germline, CDR1 SGHNT and CDR2 YENEEA. CDR3 length: 15 residues. V lost 5 bases and J 7 bases, leaving 17 bases between the germline ends. CDR3 sequence (DNA): TGTGCCAGCAGCCCGTGGGCCCAGAGGAGTGAAAAACTGTTTTTT. It is translated as CASSPWAQRSEKLFF. The whole variable domain, filled in from reference TRBV11-3 and TRBJ1-4, reads EAGVVQSPRYKIIEKKQPVAFWCNPISGHNTLYWYLQNLGQGPELLIRYENEEAVDDSQLPKDRFSAERLKGVDSTLKIQPAELGDSAVYLCASSPWAQRSEKLFFGSGTQLSVL.

This clone is medium-sized. The V gene is TRBV11-3, the J gene TRBJ2-5; 9 positions match TRBD1. Looked up from germline, CDR1 is SGHNT and CDR2 is YENEEA. The junction had 7 bases not matched to a gene; V was cut back by 6 bases and J by 2 bases. The CDR3 contains 15 residues. DNA of the CDR3: TGTGCCAGCAGTCCCGGACAGGGGAGTCAAGAGACCCAGTACTTC. Amino acid sequence: CASSPGQGSQETQYF.

The CDR3: CASSYSRRSYNSPLHF. CDR3 nucleotide sequence: TGTGCCAGCAGTTACTCCAGGCGCTCCTATAATTCACCCCTCCACTTT. The V call is TRBV6-8, the J call TRBJ1-6; D unresolved. The CDR3 consists of 16 residues. Trimming took 0 bases from V and 0 from J, leaving 6 bases between them. CDR1 is MNHGY, CDR2 SAAAGT, per germline.